Given below is one T cell receptor (beta chain) in context. Its target is unknown. The data were obtained in a study of blood T cells in healthy people across ages. Study-wide points: The donors' CMV status was not determined, possibly confounding changes in expanded clonotypes. Diversity was higher, and naive CD4+ cells more numerous, in long-lived donors than in aged donors.

Alongside a J-beta primer mix, a sample-barcoded 5' primer served in a second PCR lasting about 7 to 12 cycles. MiXCR was run by TCRdb on the 5' RACE reads, yielding one entry per CDR3 protein. In the table there are over 1,500,000 distinct CDR3 sequences, 49% of which are singletons. V shed 4 bases and J shed 4 bases, with 11 bases lying between them. Germline values: CDR1 DFQATT, CDR2 SNEGSKA (reference sequence). This CDR3 has 13 amino acids. The sequence derives from a woman between 35 and 50 years old in good health. The specimen was blood. This chain joins TRBV20-1 and TRBJ2-1; D gene unclear. CDR3 region: CSAKTTVYNEQFF. CDR3 sequence (DNA): TGCAGTGCTAAAACCACAGTTTACAATGAGCAGTTCTTC.